These 3 T cell receptor beta chains were all obtained from the same sample, sequenced in a study of human T cells and chemical hapten exposure. Documented time point: patch test 2, 6 weeks after DPC sensitization. Treatment indicated: therapeutic diphenylcyclopropenone sensitization with weekly scalp DPC. TCRdb called the RACE reads again in MiXCR, with one record for every CDR3 protein. This table holds approximately 84,000 distinct CDR3 sequences, roughly 11% found once. The input for sequencing was whole blood, taken in connection with sensitization to the hapten diphenylcyclopropenone (DPC). The source of these receptors is a man younger than 35 with alopecia areata. Some clones in this sample may be carry-over from other donors' samples.

The chain combines TRBV18 with TRBJ2-1; D is unclear. V lost 2 bases to trimming and J lost 5 bases, with 10 bases between them. The CDR3 consists of 14 residues. The germline CDR1 and CDR2 sequences are KGHSH and LQKENI. The CDR3 DNA reads TGTGCCAGCTCACCAACGGTAACGGACAATGAGCAGTTCTTC. This encodes CASSPTVTDNEQFF.

V is TRBV20-1 and J is TRBJ2-5; 11 bases align to TRBD2. The CDR3 contains 13 residues. V lost 5 bases and J lost 5; bases outside the gene matches: 4. Germline-derived CDR1 and CDR2 are DFQATT and SNEGSKA (reference sequence). CDR3 protein: CSALSGGAETQYF. In DNA form, the CDR3 reads TGCAGTGCTCTTAGCGGGGGGGCGGAGACCCAGTACTTC.

This clonotype was picked up many times. The chain joins TRBV29-1 to TRBJ1-2, with no clear D. Looked up from germline, CDR1 is SQVTM and CDR2 is ANQGSEA. This CDR3 has 11 amino acids. V dropped 0 bases and J dropped 4 bases, with 3 bases sitting between them. The CDR3 DNA reads as TGCAGCGTTGAAGAATCCTATGGCTACACCTTC. Translation gives CSVEESYGYTF.